These 13 T cell receptor beta chains were sequenced from one sample in a study of cytomegalovirus exposure and HLA in healthy donors. PCR primers comprised 60 Vbeta and 13 Jbeta primers. Here immunoSEQ multiplex PCR was the method, and the copy in TCRdb shows in-frame clones only, minus some. The repertoire holds 200,000 to 250,000 clones, with around 80% as singletons. Sequencing was done on a sample of PBMCs. The receptors stem from a man aged 25 to 40 in good health and CMV-seronegative.

This chain uses TRBV2 with TRBJ2-7, with D perhaps matching TRBD1 (6 bases). This CDR3 contains 13 residues. The V and J ends lost 4 bases and 5 bases respectively, with 12 bases between them. Germline V gene data show CDR1 as SNHLY and CDR2 as FYNNEI. CDR3 protein: CASSVQGFNEQYF. CDR3 nucleotides: TGTGCCAGCAGTGTACAGGGTTTCAACGAGCAGTACTTC. The whole variable domain, filled in from reference TRBV2 and TRBJ2-7, reads EPEVTQTPSHQVTQMGQEVILRCVPISNHLYFYWYRQILGQKVEFLVSFYNNEISEKSEIFDDQFSVERPDGSNFTLKIRSTKLEDSAMYFCASSVQGFNEQYFGPGTRLTVT.

The chain employs TRBV25-1 and TRBJ1-4; 10 positions match TRBD1. The V gene's germline CDR1 is MGHDK and CDR2 SYGVNS. With 3 bases clipped from V and 7 bases from J, the junction kept 8 bases outside the gene matches. There are 16 residues in the CDR3. CDR3 in DNA: TGTGCCAGCAGTGAGGCGGGACAGGGGTTATCTGAAAAACTGTTTTTT. Its protein product is CASSEAGQGLSEKLFF.

This chain joins TRBV27 and TRBJ2-7; 9 bases map to TRBD1. Losses at the gene ends were 5 bases for V and 2 bases for J; bases not matched to a gene: 13. The CDR3 runs 17 residues. CDR1 and CDR2 from the germline V gene are MNHEY and SMNVEV (reference sequence). The CDR3 region has the DNA TGTGCCAGCAGTCTAATGGGACAGGGACGCAAGACCTACGAGCAGTACTTC. This translates into CASSLMGQGRKTYEQYF.

V is TRBV7-2 and J is TRBJ2-7, with 8 bases aligning to TRBD2. This CDR3 has 15 residues. Germline V gene sequence: CDR1 SGHTA, CDR2 FQGNSA. The junction had 3 bases not matched to a gene; V was cut back by 1 base and J by 1 base. The CDR3 sequence: CASSLGTSPSYEQYF. The CDR3 coding sequence is TGTGCCAGCAGCTTAGGGACTAGCCCTTCCTACGAGCAGTACTTC.

The rearrangement links TRBV19 to TRBJ2-3; D gene uncertain. The germline V gene encodes CDR1 LNHDA and CDR2 SQIVND (reference sequence). The CDR3 consists of 14 residues. Trimming removed 2 bases at V and 0 bases at J, with 6 bases between. The DNA of the CDR3 is TGTGCCAGTAGTATACAAACTAGCACAGATACGCAGTATTTT. It specifies CASSIQTSTDTQYF.

The rearrangement joins TRBV7-8 to TRBJ2-2; D remains unclear. In germline, CDR1 is SGHVS, CDR2 FQNEAQ. Trimming removed 5 bases at V and 7 bases at J, with 20 bases between. The CDR3 has 16 residues. The CDR3, as DNA: TGTGCCAGCAGCCTCCCCTCGGGTCCGCTCATCGGGGAGCTGTTTTTT. The encoded protein is CASSLPSGPLIGELFF.

V gene TRBV9 combines with J gene TRBJ2-7; the match to TRBD1 covers 11 bases. Germline V gene lookup returns CDR1 SGDLS and CDR2 YYNGEE. CDR3 length: 19 residues. With 3 bases clipped from V and 0 bases from J, the junction kept 14 bases outside the gene matches. CDR3 sequence reads: CASSAPGQGADYVSYEQYF. CDR3 in DNA: TGTGCCAGCAGCGCCCCTGGACAGGGGGCGGATTATGTCTCCTACGAGCAGTACTTC. Full variable domain (rest looked up from reference TRBV9 and TRBJ2-7): DSGVTQTPKHLITATGQRVTLRCSPRSGDLSVYWYQQSLDQGLQFLIQYYNGEERAKGNILERFSAQQFPDLHSELNLSSLELGDSALYFCASSAPGQGADYVSYEQYFGPGTRLTVT.

To note about this clone: Compared with germline, one end of the junction differs, possibly owing to a read error. The V and J genes are TRBV7-3 and TRBJ2-6; 8 nucleotides align to TRBD1. Germline V gives CDR1 SGHTA, CDR2 FQGTGA. This CDR3 has 16 amino acids. The DNA for the CDR3 is TGTGCCAGCAGCCCGGACAGGGACTCCGGGGCCAGCGTCCTGACTTTC. This codes for CASSPDRDSGASVLTF.

V usage is TRBV7-6 and J usage is TRBJ2-3, with TRBD2 identical over 13 bases. CDR1 is SGHVS and CDR2 is FNYEAQ in the germline V gene. V trimming: 5 bases; J trimming: 1 base; junction bases outside the gene matches: 9. The CDR3 is made up of 18 amino acids. CDR3 residues: CASSLRLAGGFGTDTQYF. The CDR3 DNA sequence: TGTGCCAGCAGCCTACGACTAGCGGGGGGTTTCGGCACAGATACGCAGTATTTT.

Here the CDR3 reads CASSRQGLDYEQYF. The CDR3 DNA is TGTGCCAGCAGCCGACAGGGTCTGGACTACGAGCAGTACTTC. This chain connects TRBV6-6 to TRBJ2-7, with 7 nucleotides matching TRBD1. The CDR3 is 14 residues long. The germline CDR1 and CDR2 sequences are MNHNY and SVGAGI (reference sequence). The trim removed 6 bases at V and 3 bases at J, leaving 8 bases unmatched.

This chain joins TRBV6-6 and TRBJ2-2; D possibly corresponds to TRBD1 (6 bases). Germline values: CDR1 MNHNY, CDR2 SVGAGI (reference sequence). This CDR3 spans 13 amino acids. V was cut by 6 bases and J by 5 bases, with 10 bases left in between. Here the CDR3 reads CASSQQGTGELFF. Here the CDR3 DNA reads TGTGCCAGCAGCCAACAGGGAACCGGGGAGCTGTTTTTT.

The chain uses TRBV7-2 and TRBJ2-7, with TRBD1 matching over 8 bases. CDR3 length: 16 amino acids. Germline lookup yields CDR1 SGHTA and CDR2 FQGNSA. V dropped 5 bases and J dropped 5; count of bases not matched to a gene: 14. The CDR3 loop is CASSPRRQGNTNEQYF. CDR3 in DNA: TGTGCCAGCAGCCCAAGGAGACAGGGGAATACCAACGAGCAGTACTTC. The complete variable domain, with remaining parts taken from reference TRBV7-2 and TRBJ2-7, reads GAGVSQSPSNKVTEKGKDVELRCDPISGHTALYWYRQSLGQGLEFLIYFQGNSAPDKSGLPSDRFSAERTGGSVSTLTIQRTQQEDSAVYLCASSPRRQGNTNEQYFGPGTRLTVT.

The gene calls are TRBV10-2 and TRBJ2-2; TRBD2 aligns across 8 bases. V dropped 6 bases and J dropped 10; count of bases not matched to a gene: 4. This CDR3 has 12 amino acids. Germline values: CDR1 WSHSY, CDR2 SAAADI. CDR3 region: CASRFGGEELFF. DNA for the CDR3: TGCGCCAGCAGATTCGGGGGGGAGGAGCTGTTTTTT.